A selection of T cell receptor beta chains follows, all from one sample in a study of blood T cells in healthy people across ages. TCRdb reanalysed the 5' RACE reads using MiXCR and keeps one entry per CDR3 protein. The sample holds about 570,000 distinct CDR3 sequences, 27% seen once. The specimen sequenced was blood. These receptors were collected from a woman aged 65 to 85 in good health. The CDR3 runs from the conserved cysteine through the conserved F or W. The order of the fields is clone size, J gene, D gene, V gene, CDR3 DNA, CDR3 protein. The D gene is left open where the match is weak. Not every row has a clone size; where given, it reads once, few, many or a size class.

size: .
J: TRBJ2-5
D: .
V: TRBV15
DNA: TGTGCCACCAGCAGAGATCACGGCAGGACGGAGACCCAGTACTTC
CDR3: CATSRDHGRTETQYF

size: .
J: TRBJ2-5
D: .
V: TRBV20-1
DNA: TGCAGTGCTAGAGATCCGATACAGACCCAGTACTTC
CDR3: CSARDPIQTQYF

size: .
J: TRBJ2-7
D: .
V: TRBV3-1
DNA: TGTGCCAGCAGCGCCCACGCGGACAGCCCTTACGAGCAGTACTTC
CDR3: CASSAHADSPYEQYF

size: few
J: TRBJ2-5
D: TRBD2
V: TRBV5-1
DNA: TGCGCCAGCAGCTTAGGGGGCCGGACTAGCGGGGGAAAACAAGAGACCCAGTACTTC
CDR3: CASSLGGRTSGGKQETQYF

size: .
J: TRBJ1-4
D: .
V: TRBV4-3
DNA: TGCGCCAGCAGCCAGGCAAGACAGTATAATGAAAAACTGTTTTTT
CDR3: CASSQARQYNEKLFF

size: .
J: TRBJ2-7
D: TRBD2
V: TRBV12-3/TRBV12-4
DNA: TGTGCCAGCAGTTGGACTAGCGGAGGCCCCTACGAGCAGTACTTC
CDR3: CASSWTSGGPYEQYF

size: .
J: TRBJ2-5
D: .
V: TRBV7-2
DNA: TGTGCCAGCAGCTTAGCAATAGACACCGCCAGGGAGACCCAGTACTTC
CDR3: CASSLAIDTARETQYF

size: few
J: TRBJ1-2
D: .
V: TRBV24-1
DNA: TGTGCCACCAGTGACGCTACCCGTCACTATGGCTACACCTTC
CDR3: CATSDATRHYGYTF

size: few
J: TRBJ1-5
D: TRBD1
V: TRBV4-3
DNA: TGCGCCAGCAGCCAAGTTTACAGGGGCTCAAATCAGCCCCAGCATTTT
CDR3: CASSQVYRGSNQPQHF

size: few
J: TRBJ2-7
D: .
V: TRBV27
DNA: TGTGCCAGCAGTCAATACCCGGAGTTACCCTACGAGCAGTACTTC
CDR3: CASSQYPELPYEQYF

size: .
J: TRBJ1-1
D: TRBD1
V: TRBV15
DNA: TGTGCCACCAGCGCCCGGGACAGCGATAACACTGAAGCTTTCTTT
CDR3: CATSARDSDNTEAFF

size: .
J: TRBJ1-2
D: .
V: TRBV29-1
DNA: TGCAGCGTTGAACAACAGCCCCTGTTATCTTTCTTC
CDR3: CSVEQQPLLSFF

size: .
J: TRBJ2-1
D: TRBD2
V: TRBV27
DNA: TGTGCCAGCAGTTTAGCGGGGGTTAACTACAATGAGCAGTTCTTC
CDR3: CASSLAGVNYNEQFF

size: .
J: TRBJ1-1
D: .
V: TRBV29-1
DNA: TGCAGCGCCGGGACAACGAACACTGAAGCTTTCTTT
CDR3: CSAGTTNTEAFF

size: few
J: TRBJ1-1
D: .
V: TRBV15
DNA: TGTGCCACCAGCAGAGTCCCCGGGACAAGGAACACTGAAGCTTTCTTT
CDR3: CATSRVPGTRNTEAFF

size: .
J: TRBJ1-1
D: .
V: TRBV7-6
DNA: TGTGCCAGCAGCTTATATTTATCCGGATTGAACACTGAAGCTTTCTTT
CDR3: CASSLYLSGLNTEAFF

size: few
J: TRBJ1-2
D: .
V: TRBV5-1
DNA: TGCGCCAGCAGCTCTGGGACGGATAACTATGGCTACACCTTC
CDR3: CASSSGTDNYGYTF

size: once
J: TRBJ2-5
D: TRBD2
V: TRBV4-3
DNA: TGCGCCAGCAGCCAGGAAAATAGCGGGATACAAGAGACCCAGTACTTC
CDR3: CASSQENSGIQETQYF

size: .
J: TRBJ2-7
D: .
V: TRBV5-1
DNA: TGCGCCAGCAGCTTGGGGGCTAGCCTGACCTACGTGCAGTACTTC
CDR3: CASSLGASLTYVQYF

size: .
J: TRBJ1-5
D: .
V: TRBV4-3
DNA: TGCGCCGGCAGCCAACTCCCGGGCAGCAATCAGCCCCAGCATTTT
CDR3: CAGSQLPGSNQPQHF

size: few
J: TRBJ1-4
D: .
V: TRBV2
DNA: TGTGCCAGCAGGCTCGAGGGGGGAGCGAGTGAAAAACTGTTTTTT
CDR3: CASRLEGGASEKLFF

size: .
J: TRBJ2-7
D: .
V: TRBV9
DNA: TGTGCCAGCAGCGTAGACCCGAGCCCCTACGAGCAGTACTTC
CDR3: CASSVDPSPYEQYF

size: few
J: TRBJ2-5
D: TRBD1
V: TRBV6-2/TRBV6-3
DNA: TGTGCCAGCACTTCAATTCCAGTCGGACAGGGTTTTACGGGGACCCAGTACTTC
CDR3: CASTSIPVGQGFTGTQYF

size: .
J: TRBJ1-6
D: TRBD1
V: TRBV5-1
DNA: TGCGCCAGCAGCTTGTACCTAAACCGGGACAGAAGAAATTCACCCCTCCACTTT
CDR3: CASSLYLNRDRRNSPLHF

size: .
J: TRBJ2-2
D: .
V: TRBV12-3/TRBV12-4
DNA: TGTGCCAGCAGCTTCAGAAGAGTCCGAACAATCACCGGGGAGCTGTTTTTT
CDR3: CASSFRRVRTITGELFF

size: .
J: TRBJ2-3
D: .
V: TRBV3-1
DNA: TGTGCCAGCAGCCAAGATACCAGCCAGAGGGGGCAGTATTTT
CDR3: CASSQDTSQRGQYF